This T cell receptor beta chain came from a study of cytomegalovirus exposure and HLA in healthy donors. Study context: Most genotyped donors, 81% of 350 to 500, had Caucasian-associated genetic ancestry.

The PCR was carried out with 60 Vbeta primers and 13 Jbeta primers. Method: immunoSEQ multiplex PCR; TCRdb's copy keeps in-frame clones and lacks some. The sample holds 150,000 to 190,000 clones, approximately 72% seen once. V lost 0 bases and J lost 10; bases outside the gene matches: 6. This CDR3 is 14 amino acids long. CDR1 and CDR2 from the germline V gene are SGDLS and YYNGEE. Input material: PBMCs. The chain combines TRBV9 with TRBJ2-1, with 8 bases identical to TRBD2. This clonotype was obtained from a man between 18 and 35 years old in good health and CMV-seronegative. The CDR3 here is CASSVVAGHREQFF. The CDR3 DNA is TGTGCCAGCAGCGTAGTAGCGGGGCACAGGGAGCAGTTCTTC.